This T cell receptor (beta chain) was identified during a study of T cells in Graves' hyperthyroidism and ophthalmopathy. Amplified TCR beta CDR3 regions derived from RNA transcripts. The study used the HTBI primer set for a first-round RT-PCR of the TCR CDR3. In TCRdb, the multiplex PCR reads were re-called with MiXCR into one record per CDR3 protein. The table has some 350,000 distinct CDR3 sequences, 15% to 18% seen once. The V end was cut by 4 bases, the J end by 6 bases, with 16 bases between. The V gene's germline CDR1 is SGHDN and CDR2 FVKESK. This CDR3 is 15 amino acids long. The sample comprised blood. The clonotype originates from a woman between 18 and 29 years old with Graves' hyperthyroidism that later progressed to Graves' ophthalmopathy. V gene TRBV14 combines with J gene TRBJ2-1, with D perhaps TRBD1 or TRBD2 (7 bases each). The CDR3 protein is CASSPNPGGGNEQFF. CDR3 DNA sequence: TGTGCCAGCAGCCCGAACCCAGGGGGGGGCAATGAGCAGTTCTTC.